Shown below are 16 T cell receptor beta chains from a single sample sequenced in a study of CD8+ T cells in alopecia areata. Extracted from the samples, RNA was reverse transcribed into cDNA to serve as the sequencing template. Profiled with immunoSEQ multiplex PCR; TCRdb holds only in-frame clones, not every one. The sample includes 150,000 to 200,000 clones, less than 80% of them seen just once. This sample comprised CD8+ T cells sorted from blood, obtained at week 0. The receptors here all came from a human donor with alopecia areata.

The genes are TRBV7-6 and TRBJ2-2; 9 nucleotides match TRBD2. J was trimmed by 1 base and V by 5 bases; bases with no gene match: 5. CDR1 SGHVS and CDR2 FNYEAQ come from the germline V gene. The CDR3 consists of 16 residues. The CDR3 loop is CASSISTSGNTGELFF. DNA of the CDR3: TGTGCCAGCAGCATCTCGACTAGCGGGAACACCGGGGAGCTGTTTTTT.

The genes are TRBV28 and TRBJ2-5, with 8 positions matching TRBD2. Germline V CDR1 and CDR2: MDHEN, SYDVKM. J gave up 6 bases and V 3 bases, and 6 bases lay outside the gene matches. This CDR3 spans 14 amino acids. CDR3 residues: CASSLGAGGQTQYF. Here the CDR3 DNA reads TGTGCCAGCAGTTTGGGGGCGGGGGGCCAGACCCAGTACTTC.

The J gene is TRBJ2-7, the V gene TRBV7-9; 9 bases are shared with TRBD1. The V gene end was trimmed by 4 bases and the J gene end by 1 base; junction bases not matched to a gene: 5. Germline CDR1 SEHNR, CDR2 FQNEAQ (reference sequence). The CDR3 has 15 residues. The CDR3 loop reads CASSSTGQGSYEQYF. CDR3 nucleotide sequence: TGTGCCAGCAGCTCCACGGGACAGGGATCCTACGAGCAGTACTTC.

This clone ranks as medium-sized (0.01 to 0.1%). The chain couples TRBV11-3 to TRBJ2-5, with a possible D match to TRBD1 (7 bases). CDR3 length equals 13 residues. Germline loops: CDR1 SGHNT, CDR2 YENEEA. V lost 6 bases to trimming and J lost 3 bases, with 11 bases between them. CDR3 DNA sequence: TGTGCCAGCAGGGGCAGGGGGGAAGAGACCCAGTACTTC. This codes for CASRGRGEETQYF.

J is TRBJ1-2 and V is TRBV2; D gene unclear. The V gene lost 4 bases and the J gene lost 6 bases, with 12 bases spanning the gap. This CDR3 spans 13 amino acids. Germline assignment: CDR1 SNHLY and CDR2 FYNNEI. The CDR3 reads CASSGRPADGYTF. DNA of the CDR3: TGTGCCAGCAGTGGTAGACCAGCCGATGGCTACACCTTC.

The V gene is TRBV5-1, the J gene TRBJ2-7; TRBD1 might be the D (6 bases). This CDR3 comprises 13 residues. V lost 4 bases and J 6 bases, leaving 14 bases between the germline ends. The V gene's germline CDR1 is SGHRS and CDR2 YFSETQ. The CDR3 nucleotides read TGCGCCAGCAGCCCGGACAGCCGCCTCGAGCAGTACTTC. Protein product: CASSPDSRLEQYF.

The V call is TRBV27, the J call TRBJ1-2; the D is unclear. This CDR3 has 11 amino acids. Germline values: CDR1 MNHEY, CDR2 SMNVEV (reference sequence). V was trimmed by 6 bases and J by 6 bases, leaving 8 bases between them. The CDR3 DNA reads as TGTGCCAGCAGACGCGGGGATGGCTACACCTTC. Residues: CASRRGDGYTF.

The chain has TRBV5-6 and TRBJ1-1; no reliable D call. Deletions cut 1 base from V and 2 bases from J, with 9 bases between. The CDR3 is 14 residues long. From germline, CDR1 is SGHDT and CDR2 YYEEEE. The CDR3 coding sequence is TGTGCCAGCAGCTTGTCGGGGATCAACACTGAAGCTTTCTTT. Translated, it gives CASSLSGINTEAFF.

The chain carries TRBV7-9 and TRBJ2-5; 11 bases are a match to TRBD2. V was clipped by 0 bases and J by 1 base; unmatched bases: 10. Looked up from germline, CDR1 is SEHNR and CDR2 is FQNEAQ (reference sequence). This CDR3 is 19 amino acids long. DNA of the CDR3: TGTGCCAGCAGCTTAGCAGCCCTTACTAGCGGGGGACCCCAAGAGACCCAGTACTTC. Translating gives CASSLAALTSGGPQETQYF.

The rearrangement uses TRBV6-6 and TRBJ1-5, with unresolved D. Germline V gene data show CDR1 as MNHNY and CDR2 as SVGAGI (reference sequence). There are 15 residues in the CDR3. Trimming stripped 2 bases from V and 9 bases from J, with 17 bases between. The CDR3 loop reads CASSYPPGPQRPQHF. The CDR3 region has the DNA TGTGCCAGCAGTTACCCCCCTGGACCTCAGCGGCCCCAGCATTTT.

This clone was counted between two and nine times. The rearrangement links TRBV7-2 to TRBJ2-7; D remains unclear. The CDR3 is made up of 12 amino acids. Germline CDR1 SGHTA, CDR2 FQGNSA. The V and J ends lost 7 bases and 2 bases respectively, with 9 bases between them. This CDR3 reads CASTNGPYEQYF. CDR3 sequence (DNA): TGTGCCAGCACCAACGGACCCTACGAGCAGTACTTC.

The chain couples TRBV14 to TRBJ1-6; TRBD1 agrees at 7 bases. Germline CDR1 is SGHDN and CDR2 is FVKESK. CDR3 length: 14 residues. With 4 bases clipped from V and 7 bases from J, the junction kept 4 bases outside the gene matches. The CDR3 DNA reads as TGTGCCAGCAGCCTGACAGGGACCAATTCACCCCTCCACTTT. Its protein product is CASSLTGTNSPLHF.

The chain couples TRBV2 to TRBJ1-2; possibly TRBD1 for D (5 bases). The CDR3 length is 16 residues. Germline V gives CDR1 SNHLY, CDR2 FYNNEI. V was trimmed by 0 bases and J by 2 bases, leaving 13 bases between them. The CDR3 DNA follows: TGTGCCAGCAGTGAAGCTCAGGCAGGGTTCAACTATGGCTACACCTTC. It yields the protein CASSEAQAGFNYGYTF.

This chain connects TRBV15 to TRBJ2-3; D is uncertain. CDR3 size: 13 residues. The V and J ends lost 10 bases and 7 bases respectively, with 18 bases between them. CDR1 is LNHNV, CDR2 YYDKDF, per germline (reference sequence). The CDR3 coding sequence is TGTGCCAGCGCCAGGCCCACACGATATACGCAGTATTTT. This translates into CASARPTRYTQYF.

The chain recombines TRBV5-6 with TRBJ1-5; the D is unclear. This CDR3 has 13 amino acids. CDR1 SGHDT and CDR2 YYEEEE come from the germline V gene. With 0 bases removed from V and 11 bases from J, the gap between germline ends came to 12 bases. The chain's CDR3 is CASSLGNGLAQHF. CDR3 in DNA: TGTGCCAGCAGCTTGGGCAACGGGTTGGCCCAGCATTTT.

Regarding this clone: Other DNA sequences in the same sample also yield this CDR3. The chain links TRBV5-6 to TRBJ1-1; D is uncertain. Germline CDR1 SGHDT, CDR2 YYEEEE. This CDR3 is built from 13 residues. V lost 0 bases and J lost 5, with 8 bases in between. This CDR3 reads CASSLGVGTEAFF. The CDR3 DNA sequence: TGTGCCAGCAGCTTGGGTGTGGGGACTGAAGCTTTCTTT.